This T cell receptor beta chain is drawn from a study of blood T cell repertoires in COVID-19. As for the study in general: Sites across the United States, Italy and Spain contributed samples from acute and convalescent COVID-19.

CDR3 length: 16 residues. In the original processing: For nucleated cells, counts were estimated from reference gene primer amplification. Profiling relied on immunoSEQ multiplex PCR, and the TCRdb table lists in-frame clones only, not all of them. V, J and clone size reflect that table, while D and trimming were determined from the DNA. Of about 170,000 clones in the sample, 80% to 90% were seen once. This TCR came from a woman older than 75 with acute or convalescent COVID-19. The rearrangement links TRBV21-1 to TRBJ2-1; whether TRBD1, the table's D call, matches the DNA was not checked. TRBV21-1 is flagged as a pseudogene. Sample: peripheral blood. As DNA, the CDR3 is TGTGCCAGCAGCCACCTGGGGACACGCTCCTACAATGAGCAGTTCTTC. Translating it yields CASSHLGTRSYNEQFF.